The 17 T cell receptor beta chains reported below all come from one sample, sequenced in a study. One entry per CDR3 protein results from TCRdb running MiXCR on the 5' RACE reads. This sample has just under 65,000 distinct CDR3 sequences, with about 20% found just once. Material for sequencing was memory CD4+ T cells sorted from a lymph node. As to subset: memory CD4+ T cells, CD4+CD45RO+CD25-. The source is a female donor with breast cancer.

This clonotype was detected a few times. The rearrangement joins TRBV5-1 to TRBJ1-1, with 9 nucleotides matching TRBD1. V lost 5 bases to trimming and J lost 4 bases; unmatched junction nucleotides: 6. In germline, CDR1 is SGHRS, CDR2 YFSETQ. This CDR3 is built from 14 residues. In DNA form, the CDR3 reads TGCGCCAGCAGGCTACAGGGGGCGGCCACTGAAGCTTTCTTT. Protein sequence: CASRLQGAATEAFF.

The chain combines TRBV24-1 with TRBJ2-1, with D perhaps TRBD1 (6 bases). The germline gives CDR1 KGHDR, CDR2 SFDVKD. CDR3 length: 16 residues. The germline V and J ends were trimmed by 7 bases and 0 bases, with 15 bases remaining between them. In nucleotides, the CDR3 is TGTGCCACCAGCCAAACAGGGCCGAGCTCCTACAATGAGCAGTTCTTC. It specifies CATSQTGPSSYNEQFF.

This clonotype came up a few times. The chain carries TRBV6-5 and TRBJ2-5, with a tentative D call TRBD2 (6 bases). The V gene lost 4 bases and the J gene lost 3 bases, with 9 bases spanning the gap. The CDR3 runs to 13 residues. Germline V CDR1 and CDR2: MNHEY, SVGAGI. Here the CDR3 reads CASSCRLEETQYF. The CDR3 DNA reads TGTGCCAGCAGTTGCCGACTAGAAGAGACCCAGTACTTC.

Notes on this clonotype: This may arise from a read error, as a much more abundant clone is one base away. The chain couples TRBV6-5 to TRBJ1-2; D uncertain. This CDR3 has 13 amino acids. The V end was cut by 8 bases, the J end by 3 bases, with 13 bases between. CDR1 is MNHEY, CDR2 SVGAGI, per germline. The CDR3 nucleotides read TGTGCCAGCGGGGAGGACGGGGACTATGGCTACACCTTC. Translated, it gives CASGEDGDYGYTF.

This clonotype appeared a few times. CDR3 protein: CASSISQGNGYTF. CDR3 sequence (DNA): TGTGCCAGCAGCATATCACAGGGTAATGGCTACACCTTC. The chain is built from TRBV7-2 and TRBJ1-2, with D perhaps matching TRBD1 (6 bases). The CDR3 is 13 amino acids. Germline V gives CDR1 SGHTA, CDR2 FQGNSA. V was pared by 5 bases and J by 6 bases, with 13 bases between.

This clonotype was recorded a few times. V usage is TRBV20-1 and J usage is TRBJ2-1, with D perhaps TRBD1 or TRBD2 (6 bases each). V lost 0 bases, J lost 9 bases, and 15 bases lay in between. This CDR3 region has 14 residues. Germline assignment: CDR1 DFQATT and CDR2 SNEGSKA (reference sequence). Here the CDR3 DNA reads TGCAGTGCTAGAGATTGGGGGGCGCCCAGTGAGCAGTTCTTC. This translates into CSARDWGAPSEQFF.

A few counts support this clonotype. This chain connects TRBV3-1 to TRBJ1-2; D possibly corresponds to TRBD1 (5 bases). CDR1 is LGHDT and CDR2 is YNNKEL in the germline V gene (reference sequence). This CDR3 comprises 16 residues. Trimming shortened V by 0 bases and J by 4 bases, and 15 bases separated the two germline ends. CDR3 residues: CASSQDIQGELYGYTF. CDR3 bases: TGTGCCAGCAGCCAAGATATCCAGGGTGAACTCTATGGCTACACCTTC.

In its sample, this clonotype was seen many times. CDR3: CASSSRLDNGETQYF. In nucleotides, the CDR3 is TGCGCCAGCAGCTCCCGGCTCGACAACGGGGAGACCCAGTACTTC. The chain is built from TRBV5-1 and TRBJ2-5; no reliable D call. This CDR3 spans 15 amino acids. Deletions cut 3 bases from V and 5 bases from J, with 17 bases between. Germline CDR1 SGHRS, CDR2 YFSETQ.

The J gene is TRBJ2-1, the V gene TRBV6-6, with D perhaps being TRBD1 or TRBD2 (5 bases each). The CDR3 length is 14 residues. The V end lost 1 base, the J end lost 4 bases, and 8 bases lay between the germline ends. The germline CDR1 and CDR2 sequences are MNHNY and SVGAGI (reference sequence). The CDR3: CASSYLGEYNEQFF. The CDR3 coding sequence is TGTGCCAGCAGTTACTTAGGGGAGTACAATGAGCAGTTCTTC.

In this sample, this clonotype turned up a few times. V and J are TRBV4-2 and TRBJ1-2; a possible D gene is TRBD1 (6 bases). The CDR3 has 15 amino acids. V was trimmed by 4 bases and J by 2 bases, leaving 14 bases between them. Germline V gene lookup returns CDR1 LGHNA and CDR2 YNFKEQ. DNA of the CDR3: TGTGCCAGCAGCCGCAGACAGGCCTCCAACTATGGCTACACCTTC. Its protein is CASSRRQASNYGYTF.

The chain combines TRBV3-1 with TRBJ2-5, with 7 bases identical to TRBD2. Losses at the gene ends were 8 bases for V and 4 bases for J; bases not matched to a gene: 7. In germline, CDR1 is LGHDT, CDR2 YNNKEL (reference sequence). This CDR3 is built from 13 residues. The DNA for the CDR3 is TGTGCCAGCGGCCCTCTAGCGGCAGAGACCCAGTACTTC. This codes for CASGPLAAETQYF.

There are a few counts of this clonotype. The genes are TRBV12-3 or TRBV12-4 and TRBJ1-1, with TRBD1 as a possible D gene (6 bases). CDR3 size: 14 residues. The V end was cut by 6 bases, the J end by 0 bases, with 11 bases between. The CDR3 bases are TGTGCCAGCAGGAGACAGGTCCTGAACACTGAAGCTTTCTTT. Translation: CASRRQVLNTEAFF.

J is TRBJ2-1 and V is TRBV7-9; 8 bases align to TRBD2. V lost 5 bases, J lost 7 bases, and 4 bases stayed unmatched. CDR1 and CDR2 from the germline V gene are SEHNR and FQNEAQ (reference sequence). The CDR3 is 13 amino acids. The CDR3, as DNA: TGTGCCAGCAGCGCTAGCGGGCGGAATGAGCAGTTCTTC. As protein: CASSASGRNEQFF.

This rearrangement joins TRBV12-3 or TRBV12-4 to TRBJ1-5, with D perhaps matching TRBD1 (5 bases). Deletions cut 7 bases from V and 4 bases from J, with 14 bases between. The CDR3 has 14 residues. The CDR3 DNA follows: TGTGCCAGCACCCCTTCGGGACCGAATCAGCCCCAGCATTTT. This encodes CASTPSGPNQPQHF.

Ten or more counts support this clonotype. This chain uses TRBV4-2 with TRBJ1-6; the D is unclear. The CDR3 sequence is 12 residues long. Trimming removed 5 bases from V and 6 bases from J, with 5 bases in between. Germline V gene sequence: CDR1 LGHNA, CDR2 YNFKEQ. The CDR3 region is CASSEPNSPLHF. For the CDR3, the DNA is TGTGCCAGCAGCGAACCTAATTCACCCCTCCACTTT.

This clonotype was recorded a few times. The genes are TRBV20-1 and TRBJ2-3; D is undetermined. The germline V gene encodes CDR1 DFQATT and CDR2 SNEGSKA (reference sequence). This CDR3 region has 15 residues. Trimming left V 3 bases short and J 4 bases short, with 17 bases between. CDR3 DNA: TGCAGTGCTAGTGGTGACTCCGTCGACCCAGATACGCAGTATTTT. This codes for CSASGDSVDPDTQYF.

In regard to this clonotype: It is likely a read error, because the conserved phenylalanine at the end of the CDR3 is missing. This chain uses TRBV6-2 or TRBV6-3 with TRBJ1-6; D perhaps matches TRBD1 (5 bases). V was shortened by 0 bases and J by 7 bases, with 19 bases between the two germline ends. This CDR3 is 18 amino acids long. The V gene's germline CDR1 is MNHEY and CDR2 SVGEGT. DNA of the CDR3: TGTGCCAGCAGTTACTCACAAGATCCGGGACCCAGCAATTCACCCCTCCACTCT. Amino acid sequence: CASSYSQDPGPSNSPLHS.